What follows describes a single T cell receptor (beta chain). The repertoire was sequenced with immunoSEQ multiplex PCR; TCRdb's copy has only in-frame clones and lacks some. This table has 50,000 to 65,000 clones, 90% to 95% appearing once. The record originates from a study of T cell changes during pregnancy in multiple sclerosis. The clonotype was recovered from a female donor with multiple sclerosis, enrolled in a pregnancy study. The sample consisted of peripheral blood, taken in the first trimester of pregnancy.

The chain's CDR3 is CASSLGDTNYGYTF. Written as DNA, the CDR3 is TGTGCCAGCAGCTTGGGGGACACTAACTATGGCTACACCTTC. The rearrangement uses TRBV7-6 and TRBJ1-2; a weak D match, TRBD1 (6 bases). The germline gives CDR1 SGHVS, CDR2 FNYEAQ. Trimming removed 3 bases from V and 0 bases from J, with 8 bases in between. The CDR3 is made up of 14 amino acids.